This TCR beta chain was identified in a study of shared clonotypes between healthy human individuals. Study-wide results and limits: Rarefaction demonstrated incomplete sorted-subset sequencing despite large depth.

A CD45RA-negative memory subset and a CD45RA+ naive subset were separated from the CD4+ cells. In the case of this clone: Its antigen is as yet unknown.

Investigators spread the genomic DNA of each subset evenly over several immunoSEQ plates. Data came from immunoSEQ multiplex PCR; TCRdb stores just in-frame clones and leaves some out. The sample carries over 2 million clones, around 90% recorded once. The receptor was isolated from a man younger than 35 in good health. Some clones in this sample may be carry-over from other donors' samples. Sequencing was done on a sample of naive CD4+ T cells from PBMCs. The sample's subset: CD45RA+ positively selected.

The CDR3 is CASSSRMRGGDTEAFF. The CDR3 DNA reads as TGTGCCAGCAGCTCCCGTATGCGGGGTGGGGACACTGAAGCTTTCTTT. The J gene is TRBJ1-1, the V gene TRBV9; unclear D gene. The CDR3 has 16 amino acids. V lost 4 bases to trimming and J lost 3 bases, with 19 bases between them. In germline, CDR1 is SGDLS, CDR2 YYNGEE.